The 31 T cell receptor beta chains below were found in one sample sequenced in a study of T cell responses to AZD1222 COVID-19 vaccine. The assay was immunoSEQ multiplex PCR, and TCRdb's table has in-frame clones only and misses some. The data show 75,000 to 90,000 clones, roughly 84% seen once. The material sequenced was peripheral blood, taken on day 0 of AZD1222 vaccination. These receptors were collected from an adult in good health.

This chain links TRBV12-3 or TRBV12-4 with TRBJ1-1; D is possibly TRBD1 (5 bases). Trimming took 3 bases from V and 7 from J, leaving 6 bases between them. The CDR3 contains 11 residues. CDR3 in DNA: TGTGCCAGCAGTTTTAGGGGTGAAGCTTTCTTT. Protein sequence: CASSFRGEAFF.

The rearrangement joins TRBV9 to TRBJ2-5, with no clear D. Per the germline V gene, CDR1 is SGDLS and CDR2 is YYNGEE. The CDR3 spans 14 residues. V shed 1 base and J shed 8 bases, with 15 bases lying between them. CDR3 protein: CASSVLSRSETQYF. For the CDR3, the DNA is TGTGCCAGCAGCGTACTATCCAGGAGTGAAACCCAGTACTTC.

This rearrangement joins TRBV3-1 (or the pseudogene TRBV3-2) to TRBJ1-1; D ambiguous. Germline V lookup: CDR1 LGHDT, CDR2 YNNKEL (reference sequence). Trimming took 2 bases from V and 5 from J, leaving 12 bases between them. There are 14 residues in the CDR3. For the CDR3, the DNA is TGTGCCAGCAGCCAATCGGGCTCGGGGACTGAAGCTTTCTTT. It translates to CASSQSGSGTEAFF.

The chain links TRBV7-2 to TRBJ2-5, with TRBD2 matching over 8 bases. V lost 3 bases to trimming and J lost 5 bases; unmatched junction nucleotides: 8. This CDR3 region has 15 residues. CDR1 and CDR2 from the germline V gene are SGHTA and FQGNSA. CDR3 coding DNA: TGTGCCAGCAGCTTTCGATCGGGACTAGGGGAGACCCAGTACTTC. This gives the protein CASSFRSGLGETQYF.

This rearrangement joins TRBV13 to TRBJ1-2; 8 bases fit TRBD1. The CDR3 loop spans 14 amino acids. Trimming took 5 bases from V and 7 from J; bases not matched to a gene: 9. Germline-derived CDR1 and CDR2 are PRHDT and FYEKMQ (reference sequence). The CDR3, as DNA: TGTGCCAGCAGCCGATGGACAGGGAGGGGTGGCTACACCTTC. This sequence encodes CASSRWTGRGGYTF. The entire variable domain, with the rest obtained from reference TRBV13 and TRBJ1-2, is as follows: AAGVIQSPRHLIKEKRETATLKCYPIPRHDTVYWYQQGPGQDPQFLISFYEKMQSDKGSIPDRFSAQQFSDYHSELNMSSLELGDSALYFCASSRWTGRGGYTFGSGTRLTVV.

This chain links TRBV7-3 with TRBJ2-2, with 7 bases lining up with TRBD2. The CDR3 runs to 14 residues. Germline CDR1 and CDR2: SGHTA and FQGTGA. The V segment lost 3 bases and the J segment 4 bases; nucleotides outside the gene matches: 2. The CDR3 nucleotides read TGTGCCAGCAGCTTGGGCGGGGGCACCGGGGAGCTGTTTTTT. It specifies CASSLGGGTGELFF. Filled out from reference TRBV7-3 and TRBJ2-2, the complete variable domain reads GAGVSQTPSNKVTEKGKYVELRCDPISGHTALYWYRQSLGQGPEFLIYFQGTGAADDSGLPNDRFFAVRPEGSVSTLKIQRTERGDSAVYLCASSLGGGTGELFFGEGSRLTVL.

The chain uses TRBV27 and TRBJ1-2; D remains unclear. Germline-derived CDR1 and CDR2 are MNHEY and SMNVEV (reference sequence). This CDR3 comprises 16 residues. V lost 6 bases and J 4 bases, leaving 21 bases between the germline ends. The CDR3 DNA sequence: TGTGCCAGCAGCTTACGCCGGGAAACCTATCGCTATGGCTACACCTTC. It is translated as CASSLRRETYRYGYTF.

This rearrangement joins TRBV4-1 to TRBJ1-3, with D uncertain. The CDR3 is 15 residues long. Germline-derived CDR1 and CDR2 are MGHRA and YSYEKL. The V and J ends lost 1 base and 0 bases respectively, with 7 bases between them. The CDR3 region has the DNA TGCGCCAGCAGCCAAGTACAGAGCTCTGGAAACACCATATATTTT. It is translated as CASSQVQSSGNTIYF.

The rearrangement uses TRBV24-1 and TRBJ1-1; no firm D call. V gave up 4 bases and J gave up 2 bases, with 10 bases separating them. The CDR3 spans 14 residues. Germline V gene data show CDR1 as KGHDR and CDR2 as SFDVKD. The CDR3 coding sequence is TGTGCCACCAGTGAACCGGGTGTTAACACTGAAGCTTTCTTT. It specifies CATSEPGVNTEAFF.

The chain combines TRBV7-2 with TRBJ2-3, with no clear D. V was cut by 7 bases and J by 3 bases, with 5 bases left in between. The germline V gene has CDR1 SGHTA and CDR2 FQGNSA. The CDR3 consists of 11 residues. CDR3 in DNA: TGTGCCAGCACCATGACAGATACGCAGTATTTT. Translated, it gives CASTMTDTQYF.

The rearrangement uses TRBV20-1 and TRBJ1-2, with TRBD1 matching over 7 bases. There are 11 residues in the CDR3. The germline V gene has CDR1 DFQATT and CDR2 SNEGSKA (reference sequence). The V gene end was trimmed by 6 bases and the J gene end by 8 bases; junction bases not matched to a gene: 6. Written as DNA, the CDR3 is TGCAGTGCCAACAGGGGTGGCGGCTACACCTTC. Amino acid sequence: CSANRGGGYTF.

This rearrangement joins TRBV9 to TRBJ1-2; TRBD1 might be the D (5 bases). This CDR3 is 12 amino acids long. The V end lost 3 bases, the J end lost 3 bases, and 6 bases lay between the germline ends. Looked up from germline, CDR1 is SGDLS and CDR2 is YYNGEE. In DNA, the CDR3 is TGTGCCAGCAGCGGGGGACACTATGGCTACACCTTC. Its protein product is CASSGGHYGYTF.

The rearrangement joins TRBV19 to TRBJ2-3; D is possibly TRBD1 (5 bases). Germline-derived CDR1 and CDR2 are LNHDA and SQIVND (reference sequence). The CDR3 extends over 12 amino acids. Between the trimmed V and J ends, which lost 7 bases and 3 bases, there was a span of 8 bases. CDR3 sequence: CASKGETDTQYF. The CDR3 DNA follows: TGTGCCAGTAAAGGGGAAACAGATACGCAGTATTTT.

The J gene is TRBJ1-2, the V gene TRBV7-3, with 7 bases that match TRBD1. The CDR3 is 14 amino acids. V trimming: 4 bases; J trimming: 7 bases; junction bases outside the gene matches: 9. From germline, CDR1 is SGHTA and CDR2 FQGTGA. CDR3 DNA sequence: TGTGCCAGCAGCTCCCACCAGGGGGGAGCTGGCTACACCTTC. Protein product: CASSSHQGGAGYTF. Supplemented by reference TRBV7-3 and TRBJ1-2, the full variable domain reads GAGVSQTPSNKVTEKGKYVELRCDPISGHTALYWYRQSLGQGPEFLIYFQGTGAADDSGLPNDRFFAVRPEGSVSTLKIQRTERGDSAVYLCASSSHQGGAGYTFGSGTRLTVV.

The chain combines TRBV7-2 with TRBJ1-3; possible D gene TRBD1, 5 bases. Germline values: CDR1 SGHTA, CDR2 FQGNSA. Between the trimmed V and J ends, which lost 1 base and 4 bases, there was a span of 14 bases. The CDR3 loop spans 16 amino acids. CDR3 loop: CASSLVGGPGGNTIYF. In nucleotides, the CDR3 is TGTGCCAGCAGCTTAGTGGGGGGTCCGGGAGGAAACACCATATATTTT.

This clone has just one count. The genes are TRBV2 and TRBJ1-2, with a weak D call TRBD1 (5 bases). The CDR3 covers 13 residues. CDR1 and CDR2 from the germline V gene are SNHLY and FYNNEI. V was cut by 4 bases and J by 7 bases, with 13 bases left in between. The CDR3: CASSGDGGSGYTF. In nucleotides, the CDR3 is TGTGCCAGCAGTGGGGACGGAGGAAGTGGCTACACCTTC.

The chain has TRBV7-9 and TRBJ1-2; 7 positions agree with TRBD1. The V and J ends lost 5 bases and 2 bases, in that order; junction bases with no gene match: 5. The CDR3 runs 14 residues. Germline CDR1 reads SEHNR; CDR2 reads FQNEAQ (reference sequence). The chain's CDR3 is CASSRSDRNYGYTF. The CDR3 DNA is TGTGCCAGCAGCCGATCGGACAGGAACTATGGCTACACCTTC.

The chain combines TRBV6-6 with TRBJ2-1, with D perhaps matching TRBD1 (5 bases). V gave up 5 bases and J gave up 12 bases, with 14 bases separating them. The germline V gene encodes CDR1 MNHNY and CDR2 SVGAGI (reference sequence). CDR3 length: 12 residues. This CDR3 reads CASSPDSSGQFF. The CDR3 DNA is TGTGCCAGCAGTCCCGACAGCTCCGGGCAGTTCTTC.

The rearrangement links TRBV9 to TRBJ2-7, with 10 nucleotides matching TRBD1. The CDR3 contains 15 residues. Trimming took 4 bases from V and 5 from J; bases not matched to a gene: 9. Germline-derived CDR1 and CDR2 are SGDLS and YYNGEE. The chain's CDR3 is CASSPRWDRGDEQYF. The CDR3, as DNA: TGTGCCAGCAGCCCCAGATGGGACAGGGGAGACGAGCAGTACTTC.

The chain uses TRBV9 and TRBJ2-1, with D possibly called TRBD1 or TRBD2 (5 bases each). Germline V gene data show CDR1 as SGDLS and CDR2 as YYNGEE. CDR3 length equals 12 residues. The ends were cut back, 4 bases at V and 5 bases at J, with 7 bases in the middle. The CDR3 loop reads CASSRGDNEQFF. CDR3 coding DNA: TGTGCCAGCAGCAGGGGAGACAATGAGCAGTTCTTC.

The chain joins TRBV5-1 to TRBJ2-5; 7 bases line up with TRBD2. This CDR3 spans 17 amino acids. CDR1 and CDR2 from the germline V gene are SGHRS and YFSETQ. V shed 3 bases and J 5 bases; nucleotides not matched to a gene: 16. The CDR3 loop reads CASSSGRGRGTQETQYF. The DNA for the CDR3 is TGCGCCAGCAGCTCTGGTAGAGGGAGGGGTACGCAGGAGACCCAGTACTTC.

The V and J genes are TRBV24-1 and TRBJ1-3; 8 bases line up with TRBD1. With 4 bases clipped from V and 0 bases from J, the junction kept 7 bases outside the gene matches. Germline V gives CDR1 KGHDR, CDR2 SFDVKD. The CDR3 is 17 amino acids. Here the CDR3 DNA reads TGTGCCACCAGTGACCAAGACAGGGGCCTCTCTGGAAACACCATATATTTT. This gives the protein CATSDQDRGLSGNTIYF.

V usage is TRBV28 and J usage is TRBJ1-1; D gene unclear. Germline V gives CDR1 MDHEN, CDR2 SYDVKM. The germline V and J ends were trimmed by 5 bases and 0 bases, with 7 bases remaining between them. The CDR3 sequence is 13 residues long. The CDR3 spells CASSGWVNTEAFF. CDR3 nucleotide sequence: TGTGCCAGCAGTGGGTGGGTGAACACTGAAGCTTTCTTT.

The chain joins TRBV6-5 to TRBJ1-4; TRBD1 aligns across 8 bases. The V segment lost 10 bases and the J segment 5 bases; nucleotides outside the gene matches: 9. The CDR3 totals 14 residues. Germline V lookup: CDR1 MNHEY, CDR2 SVGAGI. CDR3 residues: CATGPGQANEKLFF. DNA for the CDR3: TGTGCCACCGGGCCGGGACAGGCCAATGAAAAACTGTTTTTT.

The genes are TRBV7-2 and TRBJ1-2; D is perhaps TRBD1 (6 bases). Germline V gene data show CDR1 as SGHTA and CDR2 as FQGNSA. CDR3 length: 14 amino acids. The V end was cut by 5 bases, the J end by 5 bases, with 15 bases between. CDR3 sequence reads: CASSVGGQIYGYTF. The DNA for the CDR3 is TGTGCCAGCAGCGTTGGTGGACAGATATATGGCTACACCTTC.

This CDR3 reads CASSPGWGGTQYF. For the CDR3, the DNA is TGTGCCAGCAGCCCTGGCTGGGGTGGTACGCAGTATTTT. This chain joins TRBV7-2 and TRBJ2-3, with D unclear. Trimming stripped 5 bases from V and 8 bases from J, with 14 bases between. This CDR3 has 13 amino acids. The V gene's germline CDR1 is SGHTA and CDR2 FQGNSA.

The J gene is TRBJ1-2, the V gene TRBV19; 8 bases are a match to TRBD1. The CDR3 loop spans 14 amino acids. The germline V gene encodes CDR1 LNHDA and CDR2 SQIVND (reference sequence). V gave up 7 bases and J gave up 6 bases; unmatched junction bases: 10. The CDR3 nucleotides are TGTGCCAGTATTGAATCTATGACAGGGGATGGCTACACCTTC. Protein product: CASIESMTGDGYTF.

This clone counts as medium-sized. The V and J genes are TRBV6-5 and TRBJ2-7; possible D gene TRBD2, 5 bases. The germline V gene has CDR1 MNHEY and CDR2 SVGAGI. The germline V and J ends were trimmed by 0 bases and 6 bases, with 12 bases remaining between them. The CDR3 loop spans 14 amino acids. The CDR3 nucleotides read TGTGCCAGCAGTTACTCGAACGGCGGAGGCGAGCAGTACTTC. Amino acid sequence: CASSYSNGGGEQYF.

The CDR3 is CASSLGPSLHF. CDR3 coding DNA: TGTGCCAGCAGCTTAGGACCGTCCCTCCACTTT. This sequence joins TRBV7-8 and TRBJ1-6; D remains ambiguous. V lost 1 base to trimming and J lost 14 bases, with 6 bases between them. The CDR3 sequence is 11 residues long. Germline V lookup: CDR1 SGHVS, CDR2 FQNEAQ. Filled out from reference TRBV7-8 and TRBJ1-6, the complete variable domain reads GAGVSQSPRYKVAKRGQDVALRCDPISGHVSLFWYQQALGQGPEFLTYFQNEAQLDKSGLPSDRFFAERPEGSVSTLKIQRTQQEDSAVYLCASSLGPSLHFGNGTRLTVT.

This sequence joins TRBV24-1 and TRBJ2-3; D gene ambiguous. CDR1 KGHDR and CDR2 SFDVKD come from the germline V gene. Trimming removed 2 bases at V and 1 base at J, with 12 bases between. The CDR3 totals 16 residues. The CDR3, as DNA: TGTGCCACCAGTGATTCCCTCAGCGCTGGCACAGATACGCAGTATTTT. Amino acid sequence: CATSDSLSAGTDTQYF.

The rearrangement links TRBV4-1 to TRBJ2-3; TRBD1 agrees at 11 bases. V trimming: 5 bases; J trimming: 6 bases; junction bases outside the gene matches: 10. From germline, CDR1 is MGHRA and CDR2 YSYEKL. The CDR3 covers 16 residues. The CDR3: CASSYGQGAPWDTQYF. The DNA for the CDR3 is TGCGCCAGCAGCTACGGACAGGGGGCGCCTTGGGATACGCAGTATTTT.